This section outlines one T cell receptor beta chain sequence together with its context. Its matching antigen is unknown. Clones were sequenced by immunoSEQ multiplex PCR, and TCRdb holds only the in-frame ones, with some missing. The sample has tens of thousands of clones, approximately 90% seen once. These data originate in a study of T cell responses to AZD1222 COVID-19 vaccine. The ends were cut back, 0 bases at V and 5 bases at J, with 10 bases in the middle. Germline V gene data show CDR1 as MNHEY and CDR2 as SVGAGI. CDR3 length equals 14 residues. Findings and caveats of the study: Across spike, vaccine-associated CD4 TCRs were found, dominant at 160-218 and 743-854. Spike-specific TCR breadth and depth were elevated following two AZD1222 doses. Reportedly, nearly half of unique spike TCRs recognized epitopes outside B.1.351/B.1.1.7 mutations. In a largely white British group with more females than males, clonal diversity was possibly underestimated.

The input for sequencing was peripheral blood, taken on day 0 of MenACWY control vaccination. The chain uses TRBV6-5 and TRBJ1-1; D uncertain. The clonotype comes from an adult in good health. Here the CDR3 DNA reads TGTGCCAGCAGTTACTCTGCGTCGAGTACTGAAGCTTTCTTT. It translates to CASSYSASSTEAFF.